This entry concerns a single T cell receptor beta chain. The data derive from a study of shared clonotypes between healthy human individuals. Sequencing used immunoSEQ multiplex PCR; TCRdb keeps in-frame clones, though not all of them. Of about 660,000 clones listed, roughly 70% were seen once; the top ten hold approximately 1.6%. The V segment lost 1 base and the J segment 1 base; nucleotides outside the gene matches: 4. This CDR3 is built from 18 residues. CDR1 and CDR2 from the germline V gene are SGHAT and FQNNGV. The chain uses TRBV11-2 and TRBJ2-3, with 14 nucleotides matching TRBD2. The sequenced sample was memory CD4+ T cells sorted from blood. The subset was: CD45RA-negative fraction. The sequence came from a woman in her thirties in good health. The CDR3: CASSLGGLAGVGTDTQYF. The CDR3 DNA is TGTGCCAGCAGCTTAGGGGGACTAGCGGGAGTTGGCACAGATACGCAGTATTTT.